These T cell receptor beta chains were read from a single sample in a study of cytomegalovirus exposure and HLA in healthy donors. Profiling relied on immunoSEQ multiplex PCR, and the TCRdb table lists in-frame clones only, not all of them. The data contain roughly 180,000 clones, about 86% of them singletons. The sample taken for sequencing was PBMCs. The receptor source for this set is a woman aged 18-29 years in good health and CMV-seropositive. Both conserved end residues are part of each CDR3. Each record gives: J gene, clone size, D gene, V gene, CDR3 protein, CDR3 DNA. The D gene is left open where the match is weak. A clone size is listed for some rows: how often the clone was seen (once, few, many), or a class if it is expanded.

J gene: TRBJ1-2; clone size: .; D gene: .; V gene: TRBV7-2; CDR3 protein: CASSLASGTAGYTF; CDR3 DNA: TGTGCCAGCAGCTTAGCATCGGGGACTGCTGGCTACACCTTC
J gene: TRBJ1-4; clone size: .; D gene: TRBD1; V gene: TRBV30; CDR3 protein: CAWTLGKGAGEKLFF; CDR3 DNA: TGTGCCTGGACCTTGGGGAAGGGGGCAGGGGAAAAACTGTTTTTT
J gene: TRBJ2-1; clone size: few; D gene: .; V gene: TRBV30; CDR3 protein: CAWSATSYEQFF; CDR3 DNA: TGTGCCTGGAGTGCTACTAGTTATGAGCAGTTCTTC
J gene: TRBJ1-1; clone size: .; D gene: TRBD1; V gene: TRBV7-9; CDR3 protein: CASSPLQGFAEAFF; CDR3 DNA: TGTGCCAGCAGCCCACTACAGGGGTTCGCTGAAGCTTTCTTT
J gene: TRBJ2-5; clone size: few; D gene: TRBD2; V gene: TRBV6-1; CDR3 protein: CASSELAGGETQYF; CDR3 DNA: TGTGCCAGCAGTGAACTAGCGGGGGGAGAGACCCAGTACTTC
J gene: TRBJ1-2; clone size: .; D gene: .; V gene: TRBV19; CDR3 protein: CASSSGLSLGYTF; CDR3 DNA: TGTGCCAGTAGTTCAGGACTCTCTCTCGGCTACACCTTC
J gene: TRBJ2-7; clone size: .; D gene: .; V gene: TRBV28; CDR3 protein: CASGGRGYEQYF; CDR3 DNA: TGTGCCAGCGGGGGCCGTGGGTACGAGCAGTACTTC
J gene: TRBJ2-2; clone size: .; D gene: TRBD2; V gene: TRBV4-1; CDR3 protein: CASSPRLAGGPGELFF; CDR3 DNA: TGCGCCAGCAGCCCTAGACTAGCGGGGGGTCCCGGGGAGCTGTTTTTT
J gene: TRBJ2-5; clone size: .; D gene: TRBD1; V gene: TRBV27; CDR3 protein: CASSSFWPGQGEMETQYF; CDR3 DNA: TGTGCCAGCAGTTCCTTTTGGCCGGGACAGGGGGAAATGGAGACCCAGTACTTC
J gene: TRBJ1-1; clone size: .; D gene: .; V gene: TRBV6-6; CDR3 protein: CASSPQNTEAFF; CDR3 DNA: TGTGCCAGCAGTCCCCAGAACACTGAAGCTTTCTTT